Listed below are T cell receptor beta chains from one sample, sequenced in a study of chemoradiotherapy in HPV16-positive cancers. Sequenced by immunoSEQ multiplex PCR; TCRdb stores in-frame clones only, minus some. The table records tens of thousands of clones, roughly 95% of them present only once. This sample was obtained from a patient who underwent chemoradiotherapy. The receptors shown here come from a human donor with HPV-associated anogenital cancer. Both conserved end residues are part of each CDR3. The order of the fields is clone size, CDR3 length, D gene, J gene, V gene, CDR3 protein, CDR3 DNA. The D gene is left open where the match is weak. Part of the rows lack a size; the others show once, few, many or a class for expanded clones.

abundance: .
len: 13
d_gene: TRBD1
j_gene: TRBJ1-3
v_gene: TRBV2
CDR3aa: CASNGQDGNTIYF
CDR3nt: TGTGCCAGCAACGGACAGGACGGAAACACCATATATTTT

abundance: few
len: 15
d_gene: .
j_gene: TRBJ2-7
v_gene: TRBV4-3
CDR3aa: CASSQEFPGLYEQYF
CDR3nt: TGCGCCAGCAGCCAAGAATTCCCGGGACTTTACGAGCAGTACTTC

abundance: .
len: 16
d_gene: .
j_gene: TRBJ2-2
v_gene: TRBV5-1
CDR3aa: CASSIGLPGYTGELFF
CDR3nt: TGCGCCAGCAGCATAGGACTCCCCGGGTACACCGGGGAGCTGTTTTTT

abundance: .
len: 16
d_gene: TRBD2
j_gene: TRBJ2-5
v_gene: TRBV13
CDR3aa: CASSFRLAAVSETQYF
CDR3nt: TGTGCCAGCAGCTTCCGGCTAGCGGCAGTTTCAGAGACCCAGTACTTC

abundance: .
len: 14
d_gene: .
j_gene: TRBJ2-3
v_gene: TRBV5-1
CDR3aa: CASSLGHGMDTQYF
CDR3nt: TGCGCCAGCAGCTTGGGACATGGCATGGATACGCAGTATTTT

abundance: .
len: 14
d_gene: .
j_gene: TRBJ2-7
v_gene: TRBV2
CDR3aa: CAGKKSYNSYEQYF
CDR3nt: TGTGCCGGAAAGAAGAGCTATAACTCCTACGAGCAGTACTTC

abundance: .
len: 17
d_gene: TRBD1
j_gene: TRBJ1-2
v_gene: TRBV5-1
CDR3aa: CASSLTGQGQGIYGYTF
CDR3nt: TGCGCCAGCAGCTTAACCGGACAGGGTCAAGGGATCTATGGCTACACCTTC

abundance: .
len: 20
d_gene: TRBD1
j_gene: TRBJ1-2
v_gene: TRBV27
CDR3aa: CASSLFGGTGPLLSNYGYTF
CDR3nt: TGTGCCAGCAGTTTATTCGGGGGGACAGGGCCCCTCCTTTCTAACTATGGCTACACCTTC

abundance: .
len: 13
d_gene: .
j_gene: TRBJ1-2
v_gene: TRBV29-1
CDR3aa: CSVATLGHYGYTF
CDR3nt: TGCAGCGTTGCGACCCTAGGCCACTATGGCTACACCTTC

abundance: .
len: 13
d_gene: .
j_gene: TRBJ2-3
v_gene: TRBV28
CDR3aa: CASNTGHTDTQYF
CDR3nt: TGTGCCAGCAATACAGGGCACACAGATACGCAGTATTTT

abundance: .
len: 13
d_gene: TRBD1
j_gene: TRBJ1-1
v_gene: TRBV19
CDR3aa: CASSIDRVGEAFF
CDR3nt: TGTGCCAGTAGTATTGACAGGGTGGGTGAAGCTTTCTTT

abundance: once
len: 15
d_gene: TRBD2
j_gene: TRBJ2-1
v_gene: TRBV19
CDR3aa: CATGTSGSSYNEQFF
CDR3nt: TGTGCCACCGGGACTAGCGGCAGCTCCTACAATGAGCAGTTCTTC

abundance: .
len: 14
d_gene: .
j_gene: TRBJ1-1
v_gene: TRBV9
CDR3aa: CASSLTSQNTEAFF
CDR3nt: TGTGCCAGCAGCTTAACGAGTCAGAACACTGAAGCTTTCTTT

abundance: .
len: 14
d_gene: TRBD1
j_gene: TRBJ2-7
v_gene: TRBV6-1
CDR3aa: CASRTGTLSYEQYF
CDR3nt: TGTGCCAGCAGGACAGGGACGCTATCCTACGAGCAGTACTTC

abundance: .
len: 15
d_gene: TRBD1
j_gene: TRBJ1-1
v_gene: TRBV6-5
CDR3aa: CASSYARTGYTEAFF
CDR3nt: TGTGCCAGCAGTTACGCCAGGACAGGGTACACTGAAGCTTTCTTT

abundance: .
len: 13
d_gene: .
j_gene: TRBJ2-2
v_gene: TRBV14
CDR3aa: CASSGQITGELFF
CDR3nt: TGTGCCAGCAGCGGACAGATCACCGGGGAGCTGTTTTTT

abundance: few
len: 12
d_gene: .
j_gene: TRBJ2-1
v_gene: TRBV11-3
CDR3aa: CAAVCPYNEQFF
CDR3nt: TGTGCCGCCGTATGTCCTTACAATGAGCAGTTCTTC

abundance: once
len: 15
d_gene: .
j_gene: TRBJ2-5
v_gene: TRBV2
CDR3aa: CASSDRLMRGETQYF
CDR3nt: TGTGCCAGCAGTGATAGACTGATGAGGGGAGAGACCCAGTACTTC

abundance: .
len: 15
d_gene: .
j_gene: TRBJ2-1
v_gene: TRBV6-1
CDR3aa: CASSGQGSSYNEQFF
CDR3nt: TGTGCCAGCAGTGGTCAGGGGAGCTCCTACAATGAGCAGTTCTTC

abundance: .
len: 14
d_gene: .
j_gene: TRBJ1-5
v_gene: TRBV19
CDR3aa: CASSIGGDSQPQHF
CDR3nt: TGTGCCAGTAGTATTGGGGGCGACAGTCAGCCCCAGCATTTT

abundance: .
len: 14
d_gene: TRBD2
j_gene: TRBJ2-7
v_gene: TRBV7-9
CDR3aa: CASSLSGGSWEQYF
CDR3nt: TGTGCCAGCAGCTTATCAGGCGGGAGCTGGGAGCAGTACTTC

abundance: .
len: 14
d_gene: .
j_gene: TRBJ1-2
v_gene: TRBV19
CDR3aa: CASSIDRGRGGYTF
CDR3nt: TGTGCCAGTAGTATAGACAGGGGAAGAGGTGGCTACACCTTC

abundance: .
len: 17
d_gene: TRBD2
j_gene: TRBJ2-3
v_gene: TRBV4-1
CDR3aa: CASSQDRASGRTDTQYF
CDR3nt: TGCGCCAGCAGCCAAGATCGGGCTAGCGGGCGCACAGATACGCAGTATTTT

abundance: .
len: 12
d_gene: .
j_gene: TRBJ2-1
v_gene: TRBV29-1
CDR3aa: CSVAGRYNEQFF
CDR3nt: TGCAGCGTGGCCGGGAGATACAATGAGCAGTTCTTC

abundance: .
len: 15
d_gene: .
j_gene: TRBJ1-4
v_gene: TRBV7-9
CDR3aa: CASSLDTGPNEKLFF
CDR3nt: TGTGCCAGCAGCTTAGATACAGGCCCTAATGAAAAACTGTTTTTT

abundance: .
len: 15
d_gene: TRBD1
j_gene: TRBJ2-7
v_gene: TRBV4-1
CDR3aa: CASSQHVTGSYEQYF
CDR3nt: TGCGCCAGCAGCCAGCATGTGACAGGGTCCTACGAGCAGTACTTC

abundance: .
len: 13
d_gene: .
j_gene: TRBJ1-2
v_gene: TRBV7-2
CDR3aa: CASSPTGNYGYTF
CDR3nt: TGTGCCAGCAGCCCGACAGGAAACTATGGCTACACCTTC

abundance: .
len: 14
d_gene: .
j_gene: TRBJ2-3
v_gene: TRBV21-1
CDR3aa: CASSKERGGNTQYF
CDR3nt: TGTGCCAGCAGCAAAGAGCGGGGGGGTAATACGCAGTATTTT

abundance: .
len: 12
d_gene: .
j_gene: TRBJ2-1
v_gene: TRBV2
CDR3aa: CAGRGPYNEQFF
CDR3nt: TGTGCCGGAAGGGGACCCTACAATGAGCAGTTCTTC

abundance: .
len: 16
d_gene: .
j_gene: TRBJ1-4
v_gene: TRBV28
CDR3aa: CASSRQNSATNEKLFF
CDR3nt: TGTGCCAGCAGTAGACAGAACAGCGCAACTAATGAAAAACTGTTTTTT

abundance: once
len: 12
d_gene: .
j_gene: TRBJ2-1
v_gene: TRBV12-5
CDR3aa: CASGLIHNEQFF
CDR3nt: TGTGCTAGTGGTTTGATCCACAATGAGCAGTTCTTC

abundance: few
len: 17
d_gene: .
j_gene: TRBJ2-2
v_gene: TRBV11-1
CDR3aa: CASSPRGWLAGTGELFF
CDR3nt: TGTGCCAGCAGCCCCAGAGGGTGGCTAGCAGGAACCGGGGAGCTGTTTTTT

abundance: .
len: 17
d_gene: TRBD2
j_gene: TRBJ2-7
v_gene: TRBV6-1
CDR3aa: CASSEGLAGGSLYEQYF
CDR3nt: TGTGCCAGCAGTGAAGGCCTAGCGGGAGGCTCCCTCTACGAGCAGTACTTC

abundance: .
len: 17
d_gene: TRBD2
j_gene: TRBJ2-7
v_gene: TRBV5-1
CDR3aa: CASSLAAGLAGSYEQYF
CDR3nt: TGCGCCAGCAGCTTGGCCGCAGGACTAGCGGGATCGTACGAGCAGTACTTC

abundance: .
len: 14
d_gene: .
j_gene: TRBJ1-1
v_gene: TRBV28
CDR3aa: CASSLKIRNTEAFF
CDR3nt: TGTGCCAGCAGTTTAAAGATAAGGAACACTGAAGCTTTCTTT

abundance: .
len: 16
d_gene: .
j_gene: TRBJ1-3
v_gene: TRBV6-1
CDR3aa: CASSEDEGTAGNTIYF
CDR3nt: TGTGCCAGCAGTGAAGACGAGGGTACTGCTGGAAACACCATATATTTT

abundance: .
len: 16
d_gene: TRBD2
j_gene: TRBJ2-3
v_gene: TRBV11-2
CDR3aa: CASSPRWEGRAGTQYF
CDR3nt: TGTGCCAGCAGCCCACGGTGGGAGGGCAGGGCAGGAACGCAGTATTTT

abundance: once
len: 15
d_gene: .
j_gene: TRBJ1-4
v_gene: TRBV15
CDR3aa: CATSRGGADPEKLFF
CDR3nt: TGTGCCACCAGCAGAGGCGGGGCCGACCCTGAAAAACTGTTTTTT

abundance: .
len: 17
d_gene: .
j_gene: TRBJ1-1
v_gene: TRBV28
CDR3aa: CASKGRGMWKGNTEAFF
CDR3nt: TGTGCCAGCAAGGGTCGAGGAATGTGGAAGGGGAACACTGAAGCTTTCTTT

abundance: .
len: 15
d_gene: TRBD1
j_gene: TRBJ1-4
v_gene: TRBV7-9
CDR3aa: CASSSTGILGEKLFF
CDR3nt: TGTGCCAGCAGCTCGACAGGGATTTTGGGAGAAAAACTGTTTTTT

abundance: .
len: 14
d_gene: TRBD1
j_gene: TRBJ1-6
v_gene: TRBV29-1
CDR3aa: CSARTGGPNSPLHF
CDR3nt: TGCAGCGCCCGGACAGGGGGGCCTAATTCACCCCTCCACTTT

abundance: .
len: 14
d_gene: .
j_gene: TRBJ2-5
v_gene: TRBV2
CDR3aa: CASSEEGGEETQYF
CDR3nt: TGTGCCAGCAGTGAAGAGGGGGGGGAAGAGACCCAGTACTTC

abundance: .
len: 19
d_gene: .
j_gene: TRBJ2-1
v_gene: TRBV2
CDR3aa: CASRRDAGPRYSSYNEQFF
CDR3nt: TGTGCCAGCAGGCGGGACGCAGGCCCGAGATATAGCTCCTACAATGAGCAGTTCTTC

abundance: .
len: 15
d_gene: .
j_gene: TRBJ2-2
v_gene: TRBV5-1
CDR3aa: CASSLDPGGTGELFF
CDR3nt: TGCGCCAGCAGCTTGGACCCCGGGGGAACCGGGGAGCTGTTTTTT

abundance: .
len: 11
d_gene: .
j_gene: TRBJ1-2
v_gene: TRBV29-1
CDR3aa: CSVWGSYGYTF
CDR3nt: TGCAGCGTTTGGGGGAGCTATGGCTACACCTTC

abundance: .
len: 14
d_gene: .
j_gene: TRBJ1-2
v_gene: TRBV6-5
CDR3aa: CASKLGTSRYGYTF
CDR3nt: TGTGCCAGCAAACTGGGCACCTCCCGCTATGGCTACACCTTC

abundance: .
len: 13
d_gene: TRBD2
j_gene: TRBJ2-1
v_gene: TRBV5-1
CDR3aa: CASRILAGNEQFF
CDR3nt: TGCGCCAGCAGGATCCTAGCGGGCAATGAGCAGTTCTTC

abundance: .
len: 15
d_gene: TRBD1
j_gene: TRBJ1-1
v_gene: TRBV27
CDR3aa: CASSLWGTGGTEAFF
CDR3nt: TGTGCCAGCAGTTTATGGGGCACAGGGGGCACTGAAGCTTTCTTT